This record covers a single T cell receptor (beta chain). Original analysis: Using reference gene primer amplification, nucleated cell counts were estimated. The repertoire was sequenced with immunoSEQ multiplex PCR; TCRdb's copy has only in-frame clones and lacks some. The V and J calls and the clone size are those of that table, but D and trimming were determined from the DNA. The sample lists about 380,000 clones, more than 75% occurring once. These data are taken from a study of blood T cell repertoires in COVID-19. Study at large: Specimens from acute and convalescent COVID-19 originated in the United States, Italy and Spain. T cells, B-cell-depleted T cells, or PBMCs provided the cDNA or gDNA that served as material.

Per germline, CDR1 LNHDA and CDR2 SQIVND (reference sequence). The junction had 8 bases not matched to a gene; V was cut back by 6 bases and J by 0 bases. The CDR3 contains 16 residues. This clonotype was sampled from a human donor with acute or convalescent COVID-19. The donor label of this sample is uncertain. The chain recombines TRBV19 with TRBJ1-1; 9 nucleotides line up with TRBD1. Sequencing was done on a sample of peripheral blood. CDR3 DNA sequence: TGTGCCAGTAGCCGATATGGGACAGGGTTGAACACTGAAGCTTTCTTT. Residues: CASSRYGTGLNTEAFF. The full variable domain, its missing parts supplied by reference TRBV19 and TRBJ1-1, is DGGITQSPKYLFRKEGQNVTLSCEQNLNHDAMYWYRQDPGQGLRLIYYSQIVNDFQKGDIAEGYSVSREKKESFPLTVTSAQKNPTAFYLCASSRYGTGLNTEAFFGQGTRLTVV.